Sequencing of this TCR beta chain was carried out in a study of blood T cell dynamics during melanoma immunotherapy. Assay: immunoSEQ multiplex PCR; the TCRdb copy retains only in-frame clones and omits some. The sample yields 10,000 to 15,000 clones, around nine tenths seen once. Time point specified: week 3, after first cycle of checkpoint inhibitor. Germline V gene lookup returns CDR1 MNHEY and CDR2 SVGAGI. The V end was cut by 0 bases, the J end by 4 bases, with 6 bases between. The CDR3 runs 13 residues. The sample here was effector memory CD8+ T cells from blood, taken from a patient treated with checkpoint blockade. The rearrangement uses TRBV6-5 and TRBJ1-2; D gene unclear. The sequence derives from a human donor with melanoma. CDR3 protein: CASSYSRSYGYTF. The CDR3 DNA sequence: TGTGCCAGCAGTTACTCAAGGTCCTATGGCTACACCTTC.